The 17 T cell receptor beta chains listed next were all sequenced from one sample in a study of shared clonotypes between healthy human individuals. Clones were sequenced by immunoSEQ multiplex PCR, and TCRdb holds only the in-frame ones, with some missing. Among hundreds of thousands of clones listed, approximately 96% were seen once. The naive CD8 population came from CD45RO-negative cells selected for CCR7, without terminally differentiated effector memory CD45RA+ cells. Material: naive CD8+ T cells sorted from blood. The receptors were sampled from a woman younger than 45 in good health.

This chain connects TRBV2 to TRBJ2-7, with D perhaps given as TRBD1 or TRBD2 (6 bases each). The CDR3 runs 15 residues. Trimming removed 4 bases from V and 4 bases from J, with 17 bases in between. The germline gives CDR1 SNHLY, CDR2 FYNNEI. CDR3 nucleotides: TGTGCCAGCAGTGGGCGGGACACCCGAACTTACGAGCAGTACTTC. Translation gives CASSGRDTRTYEQYF.

This CDR3 is CASRPGPGQGHSGNTIYF. CDR3 coding DNA: TGTGCCAGCCGTCCCGGGCCGGGACAGGGCCACTCTGGAAACACCATATATTTT. The chain recombines TRBV27 with TRBJ1-3; 9 bases line up with TRBD1. The CDR3 is made up of 18 amino acids. CDR1 is MNHEY and CDR2 is SMNVEV in the germline V gene (reference sequence). After removal of 8 bases from V and 0 bases from J, the junction contained 14 bases not matched to a gene.

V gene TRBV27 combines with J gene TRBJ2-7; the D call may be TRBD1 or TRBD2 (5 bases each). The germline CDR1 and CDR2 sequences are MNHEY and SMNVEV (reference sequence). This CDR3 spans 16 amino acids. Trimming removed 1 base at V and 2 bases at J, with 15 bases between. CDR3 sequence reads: CASSLFVPGQAYEQYF. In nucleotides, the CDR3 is TGTGCCAGCAGTTTATTCGTACCGGGGCAGGCCTACGAGCAGTACTTC.

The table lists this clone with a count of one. This chain's CDR3 is CASSPRRGARGNQPQHF. As DNA, the CDR3 is TGTGCCAGCAGTCCCCGGCGGGGGGCAAGGGGCAATCAGCCCCAGCATTTT. V usage is TRBV28 and J usage is TRBJ1-5, with D maybe TRBD1 (6 bases). This CDR3 comprises 17 residues. Per germline, CDR1 MDHEN and CDR2 SYDVKM. Deletions cut 5 bases from V and 2 bases from J, with 19 bases between.

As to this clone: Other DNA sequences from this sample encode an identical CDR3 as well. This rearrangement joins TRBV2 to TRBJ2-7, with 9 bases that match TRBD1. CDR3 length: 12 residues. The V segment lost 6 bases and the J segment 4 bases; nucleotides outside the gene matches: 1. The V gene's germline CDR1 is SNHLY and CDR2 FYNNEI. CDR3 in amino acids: CASRDRGYEQYF. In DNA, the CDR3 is TGTGCCAGCAGGGACAGGGGTTACGAGCAGTACTTC.

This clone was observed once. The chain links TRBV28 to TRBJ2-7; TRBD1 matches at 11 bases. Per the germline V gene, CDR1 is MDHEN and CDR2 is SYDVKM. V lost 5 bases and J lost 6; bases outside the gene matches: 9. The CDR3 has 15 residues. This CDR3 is CASSRLRTGGAEQYF. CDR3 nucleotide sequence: TGTGCCAGCAGTCGACTTAGGACAGGGGGCGCCGAGCAGTACTTC.

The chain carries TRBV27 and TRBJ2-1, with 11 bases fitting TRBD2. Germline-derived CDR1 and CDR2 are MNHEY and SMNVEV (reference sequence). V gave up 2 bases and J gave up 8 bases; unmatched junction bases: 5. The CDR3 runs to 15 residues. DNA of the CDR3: TGTGCCAGCAGTTTAATAGCGGGAGGGCGTCATGAGCAGTTCTTC. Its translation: CASSLIAGGRHEQFF.

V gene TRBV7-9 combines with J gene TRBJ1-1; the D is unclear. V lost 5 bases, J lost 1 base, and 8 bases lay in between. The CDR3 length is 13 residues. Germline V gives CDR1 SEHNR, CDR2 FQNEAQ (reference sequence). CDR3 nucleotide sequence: TGTGCCAGCAGCCCTTCGGGGAACACTGAAGCTTTCTTT. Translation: CASSPSGNTEAFF.

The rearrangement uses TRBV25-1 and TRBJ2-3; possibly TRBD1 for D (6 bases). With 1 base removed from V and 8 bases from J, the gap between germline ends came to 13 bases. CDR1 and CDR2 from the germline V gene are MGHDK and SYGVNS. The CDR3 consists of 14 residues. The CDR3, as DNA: TGTGCCAGCAGTGAATTCAGAGGGGGTGGTACGCAGTATTTT. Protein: CASSEFRGGGTQYF.

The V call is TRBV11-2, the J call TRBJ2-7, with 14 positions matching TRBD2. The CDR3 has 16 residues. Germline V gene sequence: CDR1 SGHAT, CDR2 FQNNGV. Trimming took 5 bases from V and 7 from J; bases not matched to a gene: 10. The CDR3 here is CASSHTGTSGSKEQYF. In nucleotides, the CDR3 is TGTGCCAGCAGCCATACAGGGACTAGCGGGAGTAAGGAGCAGTACTTC.

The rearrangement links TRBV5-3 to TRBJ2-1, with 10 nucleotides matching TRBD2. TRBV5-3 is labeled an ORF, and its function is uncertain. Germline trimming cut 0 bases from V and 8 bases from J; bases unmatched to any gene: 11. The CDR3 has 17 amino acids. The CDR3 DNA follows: TGTGCCAGAAGCTTGGTTCGTCCGGGACTAGCGTACGATGAGCAGTTCTTC. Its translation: CARSLVRPGLAYDEQFF.

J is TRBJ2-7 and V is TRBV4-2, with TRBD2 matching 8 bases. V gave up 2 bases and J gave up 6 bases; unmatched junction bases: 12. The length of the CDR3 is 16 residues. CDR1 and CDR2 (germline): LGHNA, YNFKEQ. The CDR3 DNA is TGTGCCAGCAGCCAAAGCTCAAGCAGCGGGAGCCCCGAGCAGTACTTC. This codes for CASSQSSSSGSPEQYF.

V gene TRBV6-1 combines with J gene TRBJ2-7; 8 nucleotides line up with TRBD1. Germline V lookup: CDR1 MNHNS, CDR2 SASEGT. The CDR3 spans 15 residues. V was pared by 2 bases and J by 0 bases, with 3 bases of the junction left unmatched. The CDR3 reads CASSEWDRSSYEQYF. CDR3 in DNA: TGTGCCAGCAGTGAATGGGACAGGAGCTCCTACGAGCAGTACTTC.

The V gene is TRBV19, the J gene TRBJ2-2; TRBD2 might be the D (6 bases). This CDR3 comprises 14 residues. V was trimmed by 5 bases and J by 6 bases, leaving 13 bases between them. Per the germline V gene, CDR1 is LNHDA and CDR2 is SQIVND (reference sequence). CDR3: CASSFPWGAGELFF. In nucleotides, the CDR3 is TGTGCCAGTAGTTTCCCTTGGGGGGCCGGGGAGCTGTTTTTT.

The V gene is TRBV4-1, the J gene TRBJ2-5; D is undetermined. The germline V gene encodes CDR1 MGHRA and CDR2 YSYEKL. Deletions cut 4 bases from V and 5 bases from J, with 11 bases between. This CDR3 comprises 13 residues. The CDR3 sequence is CASSPDLEETQYF. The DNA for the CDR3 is TGCGCCAGCAGCCCGGACCTCGAGGAGACCCAGTACTTC.

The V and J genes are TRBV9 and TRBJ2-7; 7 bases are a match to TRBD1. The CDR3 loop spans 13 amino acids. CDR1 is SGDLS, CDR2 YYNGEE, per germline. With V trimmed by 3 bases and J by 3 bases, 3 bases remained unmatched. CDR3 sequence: CASSEGAVYEQYF. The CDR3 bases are TGTGCCAGCAGCGAGGGGGCCGTCTACGAGCAGTACTTC.

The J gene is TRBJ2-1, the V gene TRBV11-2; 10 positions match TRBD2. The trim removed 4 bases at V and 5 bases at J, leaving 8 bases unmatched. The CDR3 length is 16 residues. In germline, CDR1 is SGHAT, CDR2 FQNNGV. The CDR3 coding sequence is TGTGCCAGCAGCTCTCCACTAGCGGGGAAGAACAATGAGCAGTTCTTC. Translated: CASSSPLAGKNNEQFF.